The entry that follows covers one T cell receptor (beta chain) sequence. At one of its ends the junction is not consistent with the germline gene, which may arise from a read error. Through a sample-barcoded 5' primer and a J-beta primer mix, a second PCR was run for roughly 6 to 12 cycles. Each cDNA molecule, via a template-switch adaptor with 12 random nucleotides, was tagged. TCRdb itself ran the 5' RACE reads through MiXCR, one entry per CDR3 protein. The data contain more than 800,000 distinct CDR3 sequences, more than 25% of them singletons. This sample is part of a study of blood T cells in healthy people across ages. At the level of the study: About one barcoded beta molecule was captured per two T cells (by template switching).

Total RNA, at least 5 micrograms per sample, was extracted from PBMCs. The TCR was taken from a woman of 80 years or more in good health. Sample: blood.

Here the CDR3 DNA reads TGCACCGTCAACCTCCCCACTCGGACAGGGACTTTCTCTGGGGCCAACGTCCTGACTTTC. It codes for CTVNLPTRTGTFSGANVLTF. The chain couples TRBV6-1 to TRBJ2-6, with TRBD1 identical over 8 bases. The CDR3 has 20 residues. Germline V gene sequence: CDR1 MNHNS, CDR2 SASEGT.